This TCR beta chain came from a study of esophageal squamous cell carcinoma tumors (dated by TCRdb to the early 2020s). With regard to the full study: Principal component analysis with K-means clustering of immunohistochemical values for T-cell and checkpoint markers was used to divide patients into immuno relation high and low groups. The approximately 9 cases yielded roughly 1.6 million total TCRalpha reads and about 1,300,000 total TCRbeta reads, and around 29,000 and 37,000 of those reads, respectively, were unique. The purpose of the study was to evaluate TCR repertoire diversity and shared TCR repertoires of T cells in the tumor environment of esophageal squamous cell carcinoma. In Japan, roughly 53 patients with esophageal squamous cell carcinoma who were treated surgically made up the wider cohort, which included roughly 20 high and 30 or so low immuno relation cases. TCR sequencing was performed on roughly ten patients, consisting of five randomly selected high immuno relation cases and five background-matched low immuno relation cases.

The germline V gene (reference sequence) gives CDR1 as LNHDA and CDR2 as SQIVND. Its CDR3 holds 14 amino acids, cysteine through phenylalanine. This entry keeps only the CDR3 DNA: 42 bases, framed from base 1. V sheds 6 bases and J sheds 1 base, leaving 9 bases between their ends. The method was 5' RACE. The PCR step used KAPA HiFi along with constant-region primers for TCRalpha or TCRbeta and a P20EA primer, and a nested second PCR with CA2 or CB2 followed. TCR genes were amplified by unbiased adaptor ligation RT-PCR, with reverse transcription by Superscript III and a polyT18-containing BSL-18E primer. After second-strand synthesis and blunting, the P10EA/P20EA adaptor was ligated to the cDNA 5' end, followed by NotI digestion. The first and second PCRs ran 20 cycles of 98°C for 20 s, 65°C for 30 s and 72°C for 1 min. Amplicons were indexed with the Nextera XT Index kit v2 Set A, pooled in equimolar amounts and quantified on a Qubit 2.0 Fluorometer. Sequencing was carried out on the Illumina MiSeq platform with 2x300 bp paired-end reads. In the paper's pipeline: Reads were assigned to V and J genes by highest identity to IMGT reference sequences using Repertoire Genesis software ver.1.0. CDR3 was defined from Cys104 to Phe118 plus Gly119 and translated, and unique sequence reads were defined by distinct V, J and CDR3 amino acids. A shared V|J combination was chosen only when it reached significance in both a Fisher's exact test in edgeR and a Mann Whitney U test. After singletons were removed and 500 repertoire combinations were bootstrapped, the repertoire dissimilarity index was calculated using the R rdi package. TCRdb reran the public reads through fastp at Q25 and MiXCR, keeping productive beta chains. Every CDR3 protein is listed once, alongside the most common genes and DNA of its rows. The authors' filters were not applied to this entry. In this sample the table shows about 5,600 distinct CDR3 sequences, approximately 22% of which occur a single time. The ten largest clones represent around 32% of the sample.

Note on this clonotype: Its antigen is still unknown. Base qualities are not at hand, and no much larger clone is one base apart.

The paper's findings and limits, for the study overall: Because TCRalphabeta repertoire variation was large, shared V|J recombination candidates may have been selected by chance. Because TCRalpha and TCRbeta chains were sequenced separately, chain pairing and recognized antigens remained unknown. Three of the 10 cases showed a single dominant TCRalpha VJ recombination with apparently reduced TCRalpha diversity. No difference in total TCR repertoire counts was observed between groups, whereas significant repertoire counts were found to be higher in the high immuno relation group. Just over 26 TRAV|TRAJ and some 24 TRBV|TRBJ combinations, including TRAV13-1|TRAJ22 and TRBV7-9|TRBJ2-7, appeared to be shared among high immuno relation cases. TCR repertoire analysis included only a few cases, and CDR3 clonotype-level investigation was not performed.

Anyone who had received neoadjuvant chemotherapy or who was missing clinical information was not enrolled. The TCR-sequenced cases shown were male and underwent subtotal esophagectomy with 2- or 3-field lymphadenectomy. No T-cell sorting was done; instead, RNA was pulled from bulk tumor tissue sections using a Qiagen AllPrep kit. Until RNA extraction, small sections of surgically resected tumor tissue were kept in RNAlater reagent at -80 degrees C. The sequence joins TRBV19 to TRBJ2-2; tentative D gene TRBD2, with 5 bases matching. Specimen: tumor tissue. The origin of this receptor is a man aged 45-85 years with esophageal squamous cell carcinoma. Here is the DNA: TGTGCCAGTAGCCTCGGACTGAACACCGGGGAGCTGTTTTTT. Its translation is CASSLGLNTGELFF.